These T cell receptor beta chains were read from a single sample in a study of beta chain features in type 1 diabetes. TCRdb's copy holds only in-frame clones and misses some; the assay was immunoSEQ multiplex PCR. The sample shows some 350,000 clones, over 8.5% of them seen only once. Sequencing input: central memory CD4+ T cells from blood. All receptors come from a young man with type 1 diabetes. CDR3s include the opening cysteine and the closing phenylalanine or tryptophan. A D gene is named only where the DNA matches it firmly. Clone size is not always given. Where it is, it says once, few, many or a class for expanded clones.

clone_size j_call v_call d_call cdr3_nt cdr3_aa
. TRBJ2-3 TRBV5-1 TRBD1 TGCGCCAGCACCGTGAGAGGGGGCGAGCGCGATACGCAGTATTTT CASTVRGGERDTQYF
. TRBJ1-3 TRBV28 TRBD1 TGTGCCAGCAGTTCGAGGGGGCGGGGAAACACCATATATTTT CASSSRGRGNTIYF
. TRBJ2-1 TRBV4-2 TRBD2 TGTGCCAGCAGCCAAGGGGCAGCGGGAGACTCTGAGCAGTTCTTC CASSQGAAGDSEQFF
many TRBJ1-2 TRBV30 . TGTGCCTGGAGTTTTTCAGAAGGCTACACCTTC CAWSFSEGYTF
. TRBJ2-7 TRBV7-3 TRBD1 TGTGCCAGCAGCCCAAGGACAGGGAATAAGTCCTACGAGCAGTACTTC CASSPRTGNKSYEQYF
. TRBJ2-7 TRBV11-2 . TGTGCCAGCAGCTTAGATCGGAGCGAGCAGTACTTC CASSLDRSEQYF
. TRBJ1-2 TRBV7-2 . TGTGCCAGCAGCTTAGCTGGACCGAACGGCTACACCTTC CASSLAGPNGYTF
. TRBJ2-1 TRBV6-1 . TGTGCCAGCCCTGCGCCTACCGGGAATGAGCAGTTCTTC CASPAPTGNEQFF
. TRBJ2-2 TRBV7-9 . TGTGCCAGCAGCAGCGGCAGGATCTTCACCGGGGAGCTGTTTTTT CASSSGRIFTGELFF
. TRBJ1-5 TRBV7-8 TRBD1 TGTGCCAGCAGCTTCGGACAGGATGGAAGCAATCAGCCCCAGCATTTT CASSFGQDGSNQPQHF
. TRBJ2-7 TRBV4-1 . TGCGCCAGCAGCCAAGATGGGCTAGCAGGCGAAGAGCAGTACTTC CASSQDGLAGEEQYF